The 7 T cell receptor beta chains in this list originate from one sample, sequenced in a study of beta chain features in type 1 diabetes. TCRB transcripts that were expressed got sequenced, as all of the isolated RNA had been reverse transcribed. Assay used: immunoSEQ multiplex PCR; TCRdb lists only in-frame clones, some missing. The data contain under 500,000 clones, about 32% of them seen just once; the ten biggest clones take up about 0.065%. Sequenced input: naive CD4+ T cells from blood. The receptor set was obtained from a man in his late teens or twenties in good health.

This chain uses TRBV29-1 with TRBJ1-1; D ambiguous. The CDR3 length is 12 residues. V was clipped by 5 bases and J by 3 bases, with 10 bases between them. Germline CDR1 SQVTM, CDR2 ANQGSEA. This CDR3 is CSVKVLHTEAFF. The CDR3 DNA reads TGCAGCGTTAAAGTCCTTCACACTGAAGCTTTCTTT.

The gene calls are TRBV30 and TRBJ2-7; weak D call: TRBD2 (5 bases). Germline values: CDR1 GTSNPN, CDR2 SVGIG (reference sequence). The CDR3 runs to 12 residues. The ends were cut back, 3 bases at V and 5 bases at J, with 11 bases in the middle. The DNA for the CDR3 is TGTGCCTGGAGAGGGAGTGGGGACGAGCAGTACTTC. It encodes CAWRGSGDEQYF.

V is TRBV25-1 and J is TRBJ2-1; D possibly matches TRBD1 or TRBD2 (5 bases each). Germline lookup yields CDR1 MGHDK and CDR2 SYGVNS. This CDR3 has 15 residues. Trimming shortened V by 4 bases and J by 10 bases, and 20 bases separated the two germline ends. In DNA, the CDR3 is TGTGCCAGCAGTGGGCTTAGGGACCGCACGGGAGAGCAGTTCTTC. Protein sequence: CASSGLRDRTGEQFF.

This clone showed up just a few times. The CDR3 reads CASSSRGLSGKQYF. As DNA, the CDR3 is TGTGCCAGCAGCTCGCGGGGCCTATCAGGAAAGCAGTATTTT. The V and J genes are TRBV7-9 and TRBJ2-3; D perhaps matches TRBD2 (6 bases). The CDR3 is made up of 14 amino acids. Trimming shortened V by 4 bases and J by 11 bases, and 19 bases separated the two germline ends. The germline gives CDR1 SEHNR, CDR2 FQNEAQ (reference sequence).

The V call is TRBV7-2, the J call TRBJ2-7; 10 bases are shared with TRBD2. Losses at the gene ends were 4 bases for V and 0 bases for J; bases not matched to a gene: 6. Germline CDR1 SGHTA, CDR2 FQGNSA. This CDR3 comprises 16 residues. Here the CDR3 reads CASSSSSGSYSYEQYF. CDR3 nucleotide sequence: TGTGCCAGCAGCTCTTCTAGCGGGAGCTACTCCTACGAGCAGTACTTC.

V usage is TRBV15 and J usage is TRBJ2-4; 7 bases match TRBD1. Trimming took 1 base from V and 6 from J; bases not matched to a gene: 6. This CDR3 has 15 amino acids. The germline gives CDR1 LNHNV, CDR2 YYDKDF (reference sequence). CDR3 amino acids: CATSRVSGTANIQYF. CDR3 nucleotide sequence: TGTGCCACCAGCAGAGTCTCCGGGACAGCAAACATTCAGTACTTC.

This sequence joins TRBV7-9 and TRBJ2-7; D is ambiguous. Germline assignment: CDR1 SEHNR and CDR2 FQNEAQ (reference sequence). V lost 1 base and J lost 13, with 14 bases in between. The length of the CDR3 is 12 residues. CDR3 sequence (DNA): TGTGCCAGCAGCTTAGAAGGGTACCGTCCTTACTTC. This gives the protein CASSLEGYRPYF.